This T cell receptor beta chain was sequenced in a study of T cells in Graves' hyperthyroidism and ophthalmopathy. As for the study in general: At the time of initial diagnosis and before any treatment, peripheral blood was collected.

Amplified TCR beta CDR3 regions came from RNA transcripts. First-round RT-PCR with HTBI primers amplified the TCR CDR3 region. A single record per CDR3 protein comes from TCRdb applying MiXCR to the multiplex PCR reads. The table shows about 210,000 distinct CDR3 sequences, with roughly 17% occurring only once. The germline V and J ends were trimmed by 1 base and 2 bases, with 6 bases remaining between them. Germline-derived CDR1 and CDR2 are SGHAT and FQNNGV. CDR3 size: 14 residues. Ten or more counts support this clonotype. The sample consisted of blood. V and J are TRBV11-2 and TRBJ1-3; D is uncertain. The receptor comes from a man in his fifties with Graves' hyperthyroidism. Written as DNA, the CDR3 is TGTGCCAGCAGCTTAGTTTCAGCTGGAAACACCATATATTTT. Protein product: CASSLVSAGNTIYF.